This T cell receptor beta chain was documented in a study of T cells after yellow fever vaccination. Points from the study as a whole: The secondary response was weaker but peaked faster, day 5 versus 15. The bulk population could contribute abundant contaminating clonotypes to FACS-sorted repertoires.

This clonotype has at least ten counts. A single record per CDR3 protein comes from TCRdb applying MiXCR to the 5' RACE reads. The sample contains roughly 100,000 distinct CDR3 sequences, over 8% of which appear only once. V lost 4 bases, J lost 2 bases, and 2 bases lay in between. CDR1 and CDR2 from the germline V gene are SGHAT and FQNNGV. This CDR3 is 12 amino acids long. The material was CD8+ T cells not binding an NS4B(214-222) dextramer, sorted from PBMCs, obtained roughly 14 days after the first yellow fever vaccination. The chain recombines TRBV11-2 with TRBJ2-2, with D unresolved. The receptor was derived from a man between 18 and 35 years old who received the YFV17D yellow fever vaccine. CDR3 bases: TGTGCCAGCAGCTCCAACACCGGGGAGCTGTTTTTT. Encoded protein: CASSSNTGELFF. The whole variable domain, filled in from reference TRBV11-2 and TRBJ2-2, reads EAGVAQSPRYKIIEKRQSVAFWCNPISGHATLYWYQQILGQGPKLLIQFQNNGVVDDSQLPKDRFSAERLKGVDSTLKIQPAKLEDSAVYLCASSSNTGELFFGEGSRLTVL.